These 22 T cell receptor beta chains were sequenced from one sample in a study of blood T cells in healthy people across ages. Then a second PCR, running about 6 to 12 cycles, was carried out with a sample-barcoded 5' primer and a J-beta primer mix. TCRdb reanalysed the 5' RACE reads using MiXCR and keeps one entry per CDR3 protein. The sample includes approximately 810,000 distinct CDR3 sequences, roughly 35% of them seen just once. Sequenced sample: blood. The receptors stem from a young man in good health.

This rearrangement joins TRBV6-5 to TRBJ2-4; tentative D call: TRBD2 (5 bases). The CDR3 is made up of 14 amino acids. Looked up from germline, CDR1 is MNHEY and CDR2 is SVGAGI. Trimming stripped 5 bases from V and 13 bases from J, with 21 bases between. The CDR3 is CASSRPYSEAEQYF. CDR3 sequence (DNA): TGTGCCAGCAGTCGCCCCTATAGCGAGGCTGAGCAGTACTTC.

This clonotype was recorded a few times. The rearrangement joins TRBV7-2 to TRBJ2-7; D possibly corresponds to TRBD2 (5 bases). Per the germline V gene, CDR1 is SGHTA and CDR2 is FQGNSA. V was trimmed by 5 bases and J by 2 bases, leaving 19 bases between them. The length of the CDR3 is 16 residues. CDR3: CASSLRGGRPAYEQYF. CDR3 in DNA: TGTGCCAGCAGCCTCCGGGGTGGGCGGCCTGCCTACGAGCAGTACTTC.

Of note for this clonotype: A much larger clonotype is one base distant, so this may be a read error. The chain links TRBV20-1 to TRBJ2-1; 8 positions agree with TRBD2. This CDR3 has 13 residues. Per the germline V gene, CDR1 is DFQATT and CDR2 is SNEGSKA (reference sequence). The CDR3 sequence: CSALGGLGNGQFF. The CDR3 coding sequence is TGCAGTGCCCTGGGGGGACTAGGGAATGGGCAGTTCTTC.

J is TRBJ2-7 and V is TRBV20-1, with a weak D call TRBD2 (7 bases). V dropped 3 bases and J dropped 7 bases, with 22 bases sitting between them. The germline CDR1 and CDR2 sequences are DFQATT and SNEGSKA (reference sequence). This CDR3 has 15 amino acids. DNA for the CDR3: TGCAGTGCTAGGGCTCTAGGGGGGGACTACAATGAGCAGTACTTC. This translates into CSARALGGDYNEQYF.

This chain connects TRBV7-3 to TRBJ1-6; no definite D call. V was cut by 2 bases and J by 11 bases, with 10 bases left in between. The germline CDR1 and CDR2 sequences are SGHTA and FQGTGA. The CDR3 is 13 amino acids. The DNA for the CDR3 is TGTGCCAGCAGCTTATCCCCGACGGCACCCCTCCACTTT. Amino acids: CASSLSPTAPLHF.

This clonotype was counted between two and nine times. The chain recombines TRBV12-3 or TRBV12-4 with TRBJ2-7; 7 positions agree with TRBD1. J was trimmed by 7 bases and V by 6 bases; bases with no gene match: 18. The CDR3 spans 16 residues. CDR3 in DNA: TGTGCCAGCAGACTATTCGGGACAGCAATCTACAATGAGCAGTACTTC. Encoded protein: CASRLFGTAIYNEQYF.

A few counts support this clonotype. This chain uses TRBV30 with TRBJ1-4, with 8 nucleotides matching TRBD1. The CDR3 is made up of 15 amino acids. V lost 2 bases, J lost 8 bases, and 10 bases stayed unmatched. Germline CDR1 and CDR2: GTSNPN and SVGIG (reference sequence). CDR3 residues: CAWSWPLRDREKLFF. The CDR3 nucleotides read TGTGCCTGGAGTTGGCCCCTCCGGGACAGGGAAAAACTGTTTTTT.

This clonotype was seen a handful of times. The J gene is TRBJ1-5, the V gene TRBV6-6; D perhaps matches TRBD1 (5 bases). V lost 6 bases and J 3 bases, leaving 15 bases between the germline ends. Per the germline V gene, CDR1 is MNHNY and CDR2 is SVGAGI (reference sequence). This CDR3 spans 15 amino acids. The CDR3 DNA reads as TGTGCCAGCAGCCTCGGGGGACGGAACAATCAGCCCCAGCATTTT. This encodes CASSLGGRNNQPQHF.

CDR3 amino acids: CATSQGARSTDTQYF. CDR3 DNA sequence: TGTGCCACCAGCCAGGGCGCCAGGTCCACAGATACGCAGTATTTT. The V and J genes are TRBV15 and TRBJ2-3, with TRBD1 as a possible D gene (5 bases). CDR1 LNHNV and CDR2 YYDKDF come from the germline V gene (reference sequence). CDR3 length equals 15 residues. V was cut by 5 bases and J by 2 bases, with 14 bases left in between.

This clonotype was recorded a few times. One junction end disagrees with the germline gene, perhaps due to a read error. The CDR3 bases are TGTGCCAGCAGCTCAGGGGGTAGGCAAGAGGCCCAGTACTTC. Its protein product is CASSSGGRQEAQYF. The genes are TRBV12-3 or TRBV12-4 and TRBJ2-5; 7 nucleotides line up with TRBD1. CDR3 length: 14 amino acids.

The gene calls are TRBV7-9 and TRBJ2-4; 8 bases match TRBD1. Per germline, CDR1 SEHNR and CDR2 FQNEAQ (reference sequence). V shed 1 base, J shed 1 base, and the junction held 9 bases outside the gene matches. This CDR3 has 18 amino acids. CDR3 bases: TGTGCCAGCAGCTTAGGACAGGGGAGGCCCTTGGCCAAAAACATTCAGTACTTC. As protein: CASSLGQGRPLAKNIQYF.

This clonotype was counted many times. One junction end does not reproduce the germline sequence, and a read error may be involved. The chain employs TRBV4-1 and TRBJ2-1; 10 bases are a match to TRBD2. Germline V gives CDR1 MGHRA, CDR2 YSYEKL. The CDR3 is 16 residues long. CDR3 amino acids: CASSPQAGGPYNEQFF. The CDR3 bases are TGTGCCAGCAGTCCCCAAGCGGGGGGGCCGTACAATGAGCAGTTCTTC.

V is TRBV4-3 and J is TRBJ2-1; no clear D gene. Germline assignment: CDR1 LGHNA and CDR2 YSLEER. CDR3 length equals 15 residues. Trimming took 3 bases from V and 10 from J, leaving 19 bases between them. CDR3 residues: CASSHGDRNSYEQFF. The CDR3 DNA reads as TGCGCCAGCAGCCATGGGGATAGAAACTCCTACGAGCAGTTCTTC.

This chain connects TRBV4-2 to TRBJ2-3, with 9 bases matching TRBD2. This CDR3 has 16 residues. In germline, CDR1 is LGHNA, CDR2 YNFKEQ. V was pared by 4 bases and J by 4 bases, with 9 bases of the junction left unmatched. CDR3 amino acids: CASSPTGGLAADTQYF. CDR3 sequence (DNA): TGTGCCAGCAGCCCTACGGGGGGACTAGCAGCAGATACGCAGTATTTT.

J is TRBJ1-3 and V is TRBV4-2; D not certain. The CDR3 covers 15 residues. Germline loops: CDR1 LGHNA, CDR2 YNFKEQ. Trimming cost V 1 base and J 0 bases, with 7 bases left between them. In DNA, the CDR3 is TGTGCCAGCAGCCAAGCCAGGACCTCTGGAAACACCATATATTTT. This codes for CASSQARTSGNTIYF.

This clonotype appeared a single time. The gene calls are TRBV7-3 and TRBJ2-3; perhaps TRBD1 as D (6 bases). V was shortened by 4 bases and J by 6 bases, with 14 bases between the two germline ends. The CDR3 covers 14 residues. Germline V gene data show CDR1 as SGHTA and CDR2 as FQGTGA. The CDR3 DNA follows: TGTGCCAGCAGCTCCCAAACAGGGAGCGATACGCAGTATTTT. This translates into CASSSQTGSDTQYF.

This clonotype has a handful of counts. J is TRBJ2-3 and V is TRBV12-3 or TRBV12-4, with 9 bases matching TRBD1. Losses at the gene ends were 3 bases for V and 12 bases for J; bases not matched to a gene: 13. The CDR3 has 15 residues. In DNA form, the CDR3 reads TGTGCCAGCAGTTTTTCCCCAAGGGACAGGGCTGACCAGTATTTT. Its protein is CASSFSPRDRADQYF.

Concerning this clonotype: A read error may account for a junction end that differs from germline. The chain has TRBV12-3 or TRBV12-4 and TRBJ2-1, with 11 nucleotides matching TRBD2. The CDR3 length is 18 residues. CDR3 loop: CAGRQLAGAPRSYNEQFF. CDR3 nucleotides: TGTGCCGGCAGGCAACTAGCGGGGGCGCCCCGCTCCTACAATGAGCAGTTCTTC.

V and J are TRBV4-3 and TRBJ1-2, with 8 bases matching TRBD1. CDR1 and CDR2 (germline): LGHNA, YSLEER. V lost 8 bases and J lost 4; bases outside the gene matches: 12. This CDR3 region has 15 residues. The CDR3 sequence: CASLGRTGKGYGYTF. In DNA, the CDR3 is TGCGCCAGCCTCGGCCGGACAGGGAAGGGCTATGGCTACACCTTC.

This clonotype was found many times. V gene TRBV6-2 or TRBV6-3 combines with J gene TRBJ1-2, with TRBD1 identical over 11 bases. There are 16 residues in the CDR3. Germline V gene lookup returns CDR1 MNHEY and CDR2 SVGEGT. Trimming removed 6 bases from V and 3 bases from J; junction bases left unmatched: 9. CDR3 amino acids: CASSHRTGGQYYGYTF. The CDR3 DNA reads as TGTGCCAGCAGCCACCGGACAGGGGGCCAATACTATGGCTACACCTTC.

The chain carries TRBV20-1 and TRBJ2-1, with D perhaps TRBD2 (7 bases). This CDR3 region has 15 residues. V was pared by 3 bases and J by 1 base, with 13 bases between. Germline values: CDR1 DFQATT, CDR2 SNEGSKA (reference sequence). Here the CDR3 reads CSARGGGLSYNEQFF. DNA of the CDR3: TGCAGTGCTAGGGGCGGGGGCCTATCCTACAATGAGCAGTTCTTC.

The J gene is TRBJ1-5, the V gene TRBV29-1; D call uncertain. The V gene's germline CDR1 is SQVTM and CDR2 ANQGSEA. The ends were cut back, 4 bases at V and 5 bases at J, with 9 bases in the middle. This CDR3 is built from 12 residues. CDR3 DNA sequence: TGCAGCGTTGTGGACGGGGATCAGCCCCAGCATTTT. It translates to CSVVDGDQPQHF.